This TCR beta chain was found in a study of blood T cell repertoires in COVID-19. V trimming: 5 bases; J trimming: 2 bases; junction bases outside the gene matches: 6. The length of the CDR3 is 16 residues. CDR1 and CDR2 from the germline V gene are SNHLY and FYNNEI. Per the authors' pipeline: Amplification of reference gene primers was used by the study to estimate nucleated cell counts. Sequenced by immunoSEQ multiplex PCR; TCRdb stores in-frame clones only, minus some. That table gives V, J and clone size, and the DNA gave D and trimming. Of fewer than 250,000 clones listed, approximately 87% are singletons.

The sequence was obtained from an older woman with acute or convalescent COVID-19. The rearrangement uses TRBV2 and TRBJ1-3; 10 bases match TRBD1. The sample consisted of peripheral blood. The CDR3 coding sequence is TGTGCCAGCAGTAACCGACAGGGGGCAGCTGGAAACACCATATATTTT. Its protein is CASSNRQGAAGNTIYF.